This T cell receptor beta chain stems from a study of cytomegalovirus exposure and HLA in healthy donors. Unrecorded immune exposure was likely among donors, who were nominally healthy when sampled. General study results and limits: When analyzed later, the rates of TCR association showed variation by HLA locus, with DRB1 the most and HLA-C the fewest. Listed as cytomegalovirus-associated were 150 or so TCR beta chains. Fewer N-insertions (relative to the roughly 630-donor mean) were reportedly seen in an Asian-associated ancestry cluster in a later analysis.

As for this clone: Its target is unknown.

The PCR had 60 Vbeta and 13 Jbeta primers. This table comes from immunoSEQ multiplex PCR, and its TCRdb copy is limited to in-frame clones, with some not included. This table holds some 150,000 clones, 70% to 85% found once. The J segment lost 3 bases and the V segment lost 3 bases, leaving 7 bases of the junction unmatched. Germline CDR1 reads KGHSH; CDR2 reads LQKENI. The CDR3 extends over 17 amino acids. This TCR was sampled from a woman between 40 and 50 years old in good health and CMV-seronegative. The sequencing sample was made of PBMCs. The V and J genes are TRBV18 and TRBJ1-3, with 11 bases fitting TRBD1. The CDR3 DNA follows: TGTGCCAGCTCACCGGGACAGGGGGTGACGAGTGGAAACACCATATATTTT. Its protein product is CASSPGQGVTSGNTIYF.